This T cell receptor beta chain originates from a study of shared clonotypes between healthy human individuals. Germline V gene sequence: CDR1 SGHNT, CDR2 YYREEE (reference sequence). This CDR3 spans 12 amino acids. Trimming left V 2 bases short and J 10 bases short, with 9 bases between. Here immunoSEQ multiplex PCR was the method, and the copy in TCRdb shows in-frame clones only, minus some. The sample yields approximately 940,000 clones, over 60% seen once. This receptor was identified in a man aged 18 to 35 in good health. This chain connects TRBV5-4 to TRBJ2-2; no definite D call. The source material was memory CD4+ T cells sorted from blood. Stated subset: CD45RA-negative fraction. CDR3 region: CASSFGISELFF. For the CDR3, the DNA is TGTGCCAGCAGCTTTGGGATATCGGAGCTGTTTTTT.